This T cell receptor (beta chain) stems from a study of blood T cell repertoires in COVID-19. Here immunoSEQ multiplex PCR was the method, and the copy in TCRdb shows in-frame clones only, minus some. The sample contains 300,000 or so clones, roughly 90% of which appear only once. This CDR3 contains 15 residues. J was trimmed by 1 base and V by 6 bases; bases with no gene match: 9. Germline V gene sequence: CDR1 MNHEY, CDR2 SVGAGI. The TCR sequence derives from a man in his fifties or sixties who had recovered from COVID-19. This chain connects TRBV6-5 to TRBJ2-7, with 7 bases aligning to TRBD1. Specimen: PBMCs or T cells enriched from blood (not recorded which). This chain's CDR3 is CASRPIDRASYEQYF. Here the CDR3 DNA reads TGTGCCAGCAGGCCGATCGACAGGGCATCCTACGAGCAGTACTTC.